Each of the 8 T cell receptor beta chains below was sequenced from the same sample in a study of blood T cell repertoires in COVID-19. Profiled with immunoSEQ multiplex PCR; TCRdb holds only in-frame clones, not every one. The sample lists about 320,000 clones, roughly 90% occurring once. The sequenced sample consisted of peripheral blood. The receptors stem from a man younger than 35 who had recovered from COVID-19.

The chain joins TRBV5-8 to TRBJ2-5; D unresolved. The germline CDR1 and CDR2 sequences are SGHTS and YDEGEE. The CDR3 consists of 11 residues. The V and J ends lost 5 bases and 4 bases respectively, with 6 bases between them. CDR3 amino acids: CASRHSETQYF. CDR3 in DNA: TGTGCCAGCAGACATTCAGAGACCCAGTACTTC.

CDR3 region: CASSSFPDRGNTEAFF. Written as DNA, the CDR3 is TGTGCCAGCAGTTCATTCCCGGACAGGGGGAACACTGAAGCTTTCTTT. This chain joins TRBV27 and TRBJ1-1, with 9 positions matching TRBD1. V was clipped by 4 bases and J by 1 base; unmatched bases: 7. The CDR3 is made up of 16 amino acids. Germline V lookup: CDR1 MNHEY, CDR2 SMNVEV (reference sequence).

This chain links TRBV10-3 with TRBJ2-5; D possibly corresponds to TRBD1 (6 bases). The CDR3 extends over 13 amino acids. V was pared by 5 bases and J by 4 bases, with 11 bases between. Germline V gives CDR1 ENHRY, CDR2 SYGVKD. CDR3 sequence reads: CAISRDKRETQYF. The DNA of the CDR3 is TGTGCCATCAGTCGGGACAAACGAGAGACCCAGTACTTC.

The CDR3 spells CASRLGQENTEAFF. The CDR3 nucleotides are TGTGCCAGCAGGCTGGGACAGGAGAACACTGAAGCTTTCTTT. The chain recombines TRBV27 with TRBJ1-1; 8 positions agree with TRBD1. Germline-derived CDR1 and CDR2 are MNHEY and SMNVEV (reference sequence). With V trimmed by 6 bases and J by 1 base, 4 bases remained unmatched. The CDR3 sequence is 14 residues long.

The table lists this clone with a count of one. V is TRBV6-1 and J is TRBJ1-2; no firm D call. There are 15 residues in the CDR3. Trimming took 3 bases from V and 0 from J, leaving 11 bases between them. Germline CDR1 is MNHNS and CDR2 is SASEGT. CDR3 sequence (DNA): TGTGCCAGCAGTGATGTTGTTACAGCTAACTATGGCTACACCTTC. This codes for CASSDVVTANYGYTF.

The chain carries TRBV27 and TRBJ1-5, with 9 bases aligning to TRBD1. CDR1 and CDR2 (germline): MNHEY, SMNVEV (reference sequence). The J segment lost 2 bases and the V segment lost 5 bases, leaving 19 bases of the junction unmatched. The CDR3 spans 20 residues. CDR3 sequence: CASSPTYRDRVGWGNQPQHF. Here the CDR3 DNA reads TGTGCCAGCAGTCCAACCTACCGGGACAGGGTCGGCTGGGGCAATCAGCCCCAGCATTTT.

The CDR3 region has the DNA TGCGCCAGCAGCCCTACCGTAGGACAGGGGATGGATGGCTACACCTTC. It is translated as CASSPTVGQGMDGYTF. V gene TRBV5-1 combines with J gene TRBJ1-2; TRBD1 agrees at 9 bases. The germline CDR1 and CDR2 sequences are SGHRS and YFSETQ. V shed 4 bases, J shed 6 bases, and the junction held 13 bases outside the gene matches. The CDR3 is 16 residues long.

The chain employs TRBV28 and TRBJ1-2; the D is unclear. The germline V gene has CDR1 MDHEN and CDR2 SYDVKM. The CDR3 totals 13 residues. V was pared by 3 bases and J by 2 bases, with 7 bases between. In DNA form, the CDR3 reads TGTGCCAGCAGTTTCAGGCCGAACTATGGCTACACCTTC. Residues: CASSFRPNYGYTF.